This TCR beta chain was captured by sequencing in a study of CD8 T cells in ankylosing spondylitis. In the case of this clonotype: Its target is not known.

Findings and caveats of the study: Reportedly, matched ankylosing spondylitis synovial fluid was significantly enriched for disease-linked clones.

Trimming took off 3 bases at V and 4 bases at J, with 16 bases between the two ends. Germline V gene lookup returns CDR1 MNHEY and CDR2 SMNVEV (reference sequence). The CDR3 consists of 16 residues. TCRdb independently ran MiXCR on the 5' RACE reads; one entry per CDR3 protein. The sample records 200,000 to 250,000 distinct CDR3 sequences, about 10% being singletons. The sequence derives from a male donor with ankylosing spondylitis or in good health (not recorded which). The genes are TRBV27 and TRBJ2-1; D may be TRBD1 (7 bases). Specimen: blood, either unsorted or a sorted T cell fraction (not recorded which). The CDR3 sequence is CASSLGGGTAYNEQFF. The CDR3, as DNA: TGTGCCAGCAGTTTGGGGGGCGGGACAGCATACAATGAGCAGTTCTTC.